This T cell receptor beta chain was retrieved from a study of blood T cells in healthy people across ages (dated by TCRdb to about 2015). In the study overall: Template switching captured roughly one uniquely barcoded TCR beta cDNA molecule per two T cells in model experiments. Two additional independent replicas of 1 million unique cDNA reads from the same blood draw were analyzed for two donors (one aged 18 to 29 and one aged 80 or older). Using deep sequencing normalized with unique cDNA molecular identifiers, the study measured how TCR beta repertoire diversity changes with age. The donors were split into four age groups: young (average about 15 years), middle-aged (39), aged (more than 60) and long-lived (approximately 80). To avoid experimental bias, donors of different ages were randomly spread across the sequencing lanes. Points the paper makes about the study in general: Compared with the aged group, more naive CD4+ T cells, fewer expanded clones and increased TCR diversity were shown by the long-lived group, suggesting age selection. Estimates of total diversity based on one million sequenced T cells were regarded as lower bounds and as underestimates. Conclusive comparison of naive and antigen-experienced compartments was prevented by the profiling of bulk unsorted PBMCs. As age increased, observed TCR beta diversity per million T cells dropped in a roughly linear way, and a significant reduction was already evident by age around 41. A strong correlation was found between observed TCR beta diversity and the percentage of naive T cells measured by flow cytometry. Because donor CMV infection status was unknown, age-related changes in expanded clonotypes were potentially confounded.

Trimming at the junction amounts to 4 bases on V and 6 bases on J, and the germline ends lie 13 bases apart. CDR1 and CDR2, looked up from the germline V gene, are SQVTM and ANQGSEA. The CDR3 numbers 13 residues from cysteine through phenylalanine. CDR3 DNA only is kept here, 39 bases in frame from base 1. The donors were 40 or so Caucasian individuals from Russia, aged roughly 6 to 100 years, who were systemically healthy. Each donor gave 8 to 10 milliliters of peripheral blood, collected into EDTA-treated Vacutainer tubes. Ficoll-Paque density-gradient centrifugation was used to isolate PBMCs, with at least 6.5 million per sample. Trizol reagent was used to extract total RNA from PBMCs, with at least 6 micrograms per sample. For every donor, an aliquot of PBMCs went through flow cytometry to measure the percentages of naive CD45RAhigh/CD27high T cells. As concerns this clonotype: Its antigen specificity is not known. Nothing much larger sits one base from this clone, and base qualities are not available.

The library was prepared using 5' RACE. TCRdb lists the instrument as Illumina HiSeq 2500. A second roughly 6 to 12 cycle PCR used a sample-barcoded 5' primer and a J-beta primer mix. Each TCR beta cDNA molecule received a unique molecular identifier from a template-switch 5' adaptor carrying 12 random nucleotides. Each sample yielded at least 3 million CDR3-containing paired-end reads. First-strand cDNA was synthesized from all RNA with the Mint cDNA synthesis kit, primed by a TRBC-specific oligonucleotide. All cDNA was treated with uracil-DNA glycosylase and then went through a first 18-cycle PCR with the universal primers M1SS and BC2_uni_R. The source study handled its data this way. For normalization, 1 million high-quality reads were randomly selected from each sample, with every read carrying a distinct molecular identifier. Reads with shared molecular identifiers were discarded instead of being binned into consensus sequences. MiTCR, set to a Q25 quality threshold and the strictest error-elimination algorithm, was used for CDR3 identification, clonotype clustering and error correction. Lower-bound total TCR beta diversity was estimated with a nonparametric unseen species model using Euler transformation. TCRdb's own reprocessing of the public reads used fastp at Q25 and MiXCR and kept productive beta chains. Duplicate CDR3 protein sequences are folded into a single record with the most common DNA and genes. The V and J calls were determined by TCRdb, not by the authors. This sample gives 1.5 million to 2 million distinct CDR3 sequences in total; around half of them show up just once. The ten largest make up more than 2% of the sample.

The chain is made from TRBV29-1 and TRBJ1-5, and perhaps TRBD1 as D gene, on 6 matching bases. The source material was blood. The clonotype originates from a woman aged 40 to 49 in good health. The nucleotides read TGCAGCGTTGGGGGGGGGGCCGGTCAGCCCCAGCATTTT. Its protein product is CSVGGGAGQPQHF.